This entry lists 14 T cell receptor beta chains sequenced from one sample in a study of siplizumab effects on memory and regulatory T cells. TCRdb's copy holds only in-frame clones and misses some; the assay was immunoSEQ multiplex PCR. In the table there are around 94,000 clones, roughly nine tenths of which are singletons. The sequencing input was CD4+ T cells sorted from blood. These TCRs come from a human donor in good health.

The rearrangement links TRBV19 to TRBJ2-5, with D perhaps TRBD2 (7 bases). V was cut by 4 bases and J by 5 bases, with 17 bases left in between. The germline CDR1 and CDR2 sequences are LNHDA and SQIVND (reference sequence). The CDR3 spans 15 residues. The CDR3 DNA reads TGTGCCAGTAGTACTTGGGGGGGGCACGAGGAGACCCAGTACTTC. This translates into CASSTWGGHEETQYF.

The chain uses TRBV5-1 and TRBJ2-1; 14 bases are shared with TRBD2. The germline gives CDR1 SGHRS, CDR2 YFSETQ. Germline trimming cut 2 bases from V and 7 bases from J; bases unmatched to any gene: 2. The CDR3 has 15 residues. The CDR3 here is CASSFGTSGRNEQFF. DNA of the CDR3: TGCGCCAGCAGCTTCGGGACTAGCGGGAGAAATGAGCAGTTCTTC.

The genes are TRBV5-1 and TRBJ2-5; D may be TRBD2 (6 bases). CDR1 is SGHRS, CDR2 YFSETQ, per germline. Trimming removed 2 bases from V and 2 bases from J, with 16 bases in between. This CDR3 has 16 residues. CDR3 region: CASSFGGRGGQETQYF. CDR3 DNA sequence: TGCGCCAGCAGCTTTGGCGGGCGGGGAGGACAAGAGACCCAGTACTTC.

To note about this clone: The junction does not match germline at one end; this may be a read error. The chain recombines TRBV14 with TRBJ2-3, with D perhaps TRBD2 (6 bases). Looked up from germline, CDR1 is SGHDN and CDR2 is FVKESK. This CDR3 spans 15 amino acids. In DNA form, the CDR3 reads TGTGCCAGCAGCCCGCCATCGGGGACTTCAGATACGCGGTATTTT. This encodes CASSPPSGTSDTRYF. Based on the CDR3 plus reference TRBV14 and TRBJ2-3, the full variable domain is EAGVTQFPSHSVIEKGQTVTLRCDPISGHDNLYWYRRVMGKEIKFLLHFVKESKQDESGMPNNRFLAERTGGTYSTLKVQPAELEDSGVYFCASSPPSGTSDTRYFGPGTRLTVL.

This clone was seen only once. J is TRBJ2-7 and V is TRBV18, with D tentatively TRBD2 (6 bases). The CDR3 spans 15 residues. Trimming took 4 bases from V and 6 from J, leaving 19 bases between them. Per germline, CDR1 KGHSH and CDR2 LQKENI. As DNA, the CDR3 is TGTGCCAGCTCACGAACGGGACTTTTTTCACGCGAGCAGTACTTC. Its protein is CASSRTGLFSREQYF.

Points on this clone: A read error may account for a junction end that differs from germline. V usage is TRBV6-5 and J usage is TRBJ2-7; D is undetermined. This CDR3 has 11 residues. Germline lookup yields CDR1 MNHEY and CDR2 SVGAGI. CDR3 in amino acids: CTSSSLYEQYF. As DNA, the CDR3 is TGTACCAGCAGCAGCCTTTACGAGCAGTACTTC.

This sequence joins TRBV21-1 and TRBJ1-2. TRBV21-1 is tagged as a pseudogene. This CDR3 comprises 16 residues. CDR3: CASSKADEIRDYGYTF. CDR3 bases: TGTGCCAGCAGCAAAGCGGACGAAATACGGGACTATGGCTACACCTTC.

This clone showed up just once. The chain links TRBV27 to TRBJ1-4; maybe TRBD1 (5 bases). CDR3 length: 15 amino acids. Trimming shortened V by 5 bases and J by 2 bases, and 12 bases separated the two germline ends. CDR1 MNHEY and CDR2 SMNVEV come from the germline V gene (reference sequence). CDR3 protein: CASSAQTATNEKLFF. The CDR3 coding sequence is TGTGCCAGCAGTGCCCAGACAGCCACTAATGAAAAACTGTTTTTT.

The J gene is TRBJ2-7, the V gene TRBV29-1; 11 bases agree with TRBD2. Germline V gene sequence: CDR1 SQVTM, CDR2 ANQGSEA. The CDR3 loop spans 12 amino acids. Unmatched junction bases numbered 3, after V lost 6 bases and J lost 5 bases. CDR3 residues: CSVQGLADEQYF. CDR3 DNA sequence: TGCAGCGTCCAGGGACTAGCGGACGAGCAGTACTTC.

The chain joins TRBV6-6 to TRBJ1-2; the match to TRBD1 covers 9 bases. The length of the CDR3 is 15 residues. From germline, CDR1 is MNHNY and CDR2 SVGAGI (reference sequence). The V gene end was trimmed by 0 bases and the J gene end by 4 bases; junction bases not matched to a gene: 3. The CDR3 loop is CASSYSGQGPYGYTF. Written as DNA, the CDR3 is TGTGCCAGCAGTTACTCGGGACAGGGTCCCTATGGCTACACCTTC.

The V gene is TRBV6-4, the J gene TRBJ2-1; D gene ambiguous. CDR3 length: 14 residues. The germline V and J ends were trimmed by 5 bases and 10 bases, with 18 bases remaining between them. Germline CDR1 MRHNA, CDR2 SNTAGT. CDR3 amino acids: CASSFSDQSGEQFF. DNA of the CDR3: TGTGCCAGCAGTTTCTCAGATCAGTCTGGGGAGCAGTTCTTC.

The table lists this clone with a count of one. The chain couples TRBV19 to TRBJ2-5; tentative D call: TRBD2 (6 bases). Per the germline V gene, CDR1 is LNHDA and CDR2 is SQIVND (reference sequence). The germline V and J ends were trimmed by 6 bases and 4 bases, with 15 bases remaining between them. This CDR3 is built from 14 residues. The CDR3 coding sequence is TGTGCCAGTAGCCCCGGGAGCCTAGGAGAGACCCAGTACTTC. Translated: CASSPGSLGETQYF.

The chain links TRBV7-9 to TRBJ1-1; D is ambiguous. This CDR3 is built from 13 residues. Trimming cost V 3 bases and J 1 base, with 6 bases left between them. CDR1 is SEHNR, CDR2 FQNEAQ, per germline (reference sequence). The chain's CDR3 is CASSLAENTEAFF. CDR3 DNA sequence: TGTGCCAGCAGCTTGGCCGAGAACACTGAAGCTTTCTTT. Filled out from reference TRBV7-9 and TRBJ1-1, the complete variable domain reads DTGVSQNPRHKITKRGQNVTFRCDPISEHNRLYWYRQTLGQGPEFLTYFQNEAQLEKSRLLSDRFSAERPKGSFSTLEIQRTEQGDSAMYLCASSLAENTEAFFGQGTRLTVV.

This clone was picked up one time. The chain combines TRBV5-1 with TRBJ2-5; D possibly corresponds to TRBD1 (6 bases). The J call may be in error: the DNA end matches TRBJ2-7 better. CDR1 is SGHRS, CDR2 YFSETQ, per germline. The CDR3 has 16 amino acids. Here the CDR3 DNA reads TGCGCCAGCAGCTTGGGGAACCGGGACAAATCCTACGAGCAGTACTTC. It is translated as CASSLGNRDKSYEQYF.